One and the same sample provided the 15 T cell receptor beta chains below, sequenced in a study of early T cells in non-severe SARS-CoV-2 infection (dated by TCRdb to about 2021). Library creation used 5' RACE. Sequencing took place on a NextSeq 500. TCRdb cleaned the public reads at Q25 with fastp, built clones with MiXCR and kept in-frame beta chains. CDR3 protein duplicates are merged, each entry listing the most common genes and DNA. The sample table holds roughly 51,000 distinct CDR3 sequences, of which roughly 7.8% were seen once. Roughly a tenth of the sample is in the top ten clones. Specimen: whole blood, collected at baseline. The origin of the receptors is an adult who was a healthcare worker with PCR-confirmed SARS-CoV-2 infection or an uninfected control (not recorded which).

This clonotype was detected ten times or more. The CDR3: CASSPGTSGRETQYF. The CDR3 nucleotides are TGTGCCAGCAGCCCCGGGACTAGCGGGAGAGAGACCCAGTACTTC. This chain connects TRBV7-6 to TRBJ2-5; 14 bases agree with TRBD2. Germline V gives CDR1 SGHVS, CDR2 FNYEAQ. This CDR3 spans 15 amino acids. The V segment lost 5 bases and the J segment 4 bases; nucleotides outside the gene matches: 3.

CDR3 sequence (DNA): TGTGCCAGCAGCCTCGGTGGATATCCCCCGATGGGGACTTACTTC. Protein sequence: CASSLGGYPPMGTYF. The chain employs TRBV28 and TRBJ2-7, with a weak D call TRBD2 (6 bases). The CDR3 is 15 residues long. Per the germline V gene, CDR1 is MDHEN and CDR2 is SYDVKM. Trimming removed 6 bases at V and 13 bases at J, with 28 bases between.

With respect to this clonotype: This may come from a read error, since a much larger clone is one base off. The rearrangement joins TRBV10-3 to TRBJ2-7; D is unresolved. With 6 bases removed from V and 1 base from J, the gap between germline ends came to 7 bases. Germline CDR1 ENHRY, CDR2 SYGVKD. The CDR3 runs to 12 residues. CDR3 sequence (DNA): TGTGCCATCAGCCGAGTTTCCTACGAGCAGTACTTC. This encodes CAISRVSYEQYF.

This clonotype was counted ten times or more. The chain combines TRBV4-1 with TRBJ2-7, with D unresolved. V lost 0 bases, J lost 2 bases, and 8 bases lay in between. Germline lookup yields CDR1 MGHRA and CDR2 YSYEKL. The CDR3 has 14 amino acids. The CDR3 nucleotides are TGCGCCAGCAGCCAAGATGTTAACGCCTACGAGCAGTACTTC. This sequence encodes CASSQDVNAYEQYF.

This clonotype was detected only a few times. The gene calls are TRBV6-5 and TRBJ2-1; TRBD2 might be the D (5 bases). The ends were cut back, 3 bases at V and 12 bases at J, with 27 bases in the middle. The CDR3 is 17 residues long. Germline CDR1 and CDR2: MNHEY and SVGAGI. CDR3 amino acids: CASSYNFALALSWGQFF. The CDR3 nucleotides read TGTGCCAGCAGTTATAACTTTGCCCTAGCACTCTCATGGGGGCAGTTCTTC.

The rearrangement links TRBV7-9 to TRBJ2-3, with D unresolved. Germline CDR1 and CDR2: SEHNR and FQNEAQ (reference sequence). This CDR3 contains 15 residues. Deletions cut 4 bases from V and 5 bases from J, with 16 bases between. CDR3 bases: TGTGCCAGCAGCTCCACCTTGTTTTGGGAAGATACGCAGTATTTT. Protein: CASSSTLFWEDTQYF.

J is TRBJ1-3 and V is TRBV6-5; possibly TRBD1 for D (5 bases). The germline V gene encodes CDR1 MNHEY and CDR2 SVGAGI. The CDR3 loop spans 13 amino acids. Trimming took 5 bases from V and 1 from J, leaving 6 bases between them. This CDR3 reads CASSRQSGNTIYF. CDR3 DNA sequence: TGTGCCAGCAGTCGACAGTCTGGAAACACCATATATTTT.

This clonotype has more than one count but fewer than ten. The gene calls are TRBV28 and TRBJ1-1, with D possibly being TRBD1 (6 bases). From germline, CDR1 is MDHEN and CDR2 SYDVKM. V lost 6 bases to trimming and J lost 7 bases, with 18 bases between them. CDR3 size: 14 residues. The CDR3 nucleotides are TGTGCCAGCAGCAAAGGACAGCTCGTTCATGAAGCTTTCTTT. It yields the protein CASSKGQLVHEAFF. The full variable domain, rest sourced from reference TRBV28 and TRBJ1-1, is DVKVTQSSRYLVKRTGEKVFLECVQDMDHENMFWYRQDPGLGLRLIYFSYDVKMKEKGDIPEGYSVSREKKERFSLILESASTNQTSMYLCASSKGQLVHEAFFGQGTRLTVV.

The chain carries TRBV7-2 and TRBJ2-7; D is possibly TRBD1 or TRBD2 (5 bases each). Germline V lookup: CDR1 SGHTA, CDR2 FQGNSA. This CDR3 comprises 15 residues. Trimming cost V 2 bases and J 2 bases, with 13 bases left between them. CDR3 protein: CASSLTRDLTYEQYF. The CDR3 DNA is TGTGCCAGCAGCTTAACCCGGGACCTCACCTACGAGCAGTACTTC.

This clonotype showed up many times. The rearrangement links TRBV7-2 to TRBJ2-3, with D possibly being TRBD2 (5 bases). The V end was cut by 3 bases, the J end by 1 base, with 11 bases between. CDR3 length: 15 amino acids. Looked up from germline, CDR1 is SGHTA and CDR2 is FQGNSA. The CDR3 sequence is CASSFRFGGTDTQYF. As DNA, the CDR3 is TGTGCCAGCAGCTTTCGCTTCGGGGGCACAGATACGCAGTATTTT.

This clonotype was detected ten times or more. The chain couples TRBV20-1 to TRBJ1-3; no definite D call. The V end was cut by 2 bases, the J end by 0 bases, with 14 bases between. The CDR3 totals 16 residues. The germline CDR1 and CDR2 sequences are DFQATT and SNEGSKA (reference sequence). CDR3 nucleotides: TGCAGTGCTAGAACACCGCCCGATACCTCTGGAAACACCATATATTTT. Translated, it gives CSARTPPDTSGNTIYF.

This clonotype was seen only a few times. The V and J genes are TRBV28 and TRBJ2-1, with D perhaps matching TRBD1 or TRBD2 (5 bases each). Trimming removed 4 bases from V and 8 bases from J, with 15 bases in between. This CDR3 is built from 14 residues. Germline CDR1 is MDHEN and CDR2 is SYDVKM. The CDR3 sequence is CASSSPTGGHEQFF. The CDR3 nucleotides are TGTGCCAGCAGTTCCCCTACAGGAGGTCATGAGCAGTTCTTC.

The CDR3 nucleotides are TGCGCCAGCAGCTTGGCCATTTTAACGAGCGGACAGCCTGAAGCTTTCTTT. Protein product: CASSLAILTSGQPEAFF. The V call is TRBV5-1, the J call TRBJ1-1; a weak D match, TRBD1 (6 bases). This CDR3 is built from 17 residues. Trimming stripped 0 bases from V and 6 bases from J, with 21 bases between. Germline lookup yields CDR1 SGHRS and CDR2 YFSETQ.

This clonotype was observed many times. The chain is built from TRBV20-1 and TRBJ2-3; no reliable D call. Trimming took 0 bases from V and 0 from J, leaving 7 bases between them. CDR1 is DFQATT, CDR2 SNEGSKA, per germline (reference sequence). The CDR3 length is 14 residues. The CDR3 region has the DNA TGCAGTGCTAGAGAGCCTACAAGCACAGATACGCAGTATTTT. It encodes CSAREPTSTDTQYF.

This clonotype was recorded at least ten times. The V call is TRBV28, the J call TRBJ2-6; a possible D gene is TRBD2 (5 bases). The germline V and J ends were trimmed by 8 bases and 1 base, with 9 bases remaining between them. This CDR3 has 14 amino acids. Germline CDR1 is MDHEN and CDR2 is SYDVKM. CDR3 loop: CASSGTSGANVLTF. CDR3 DNA sequence: TGTGCCAGCTCGGGAACGTCTGGGGCCAACGTCCTGACTTTC.